Listed below are T cell receptor beta chains from one sample, sequenced in a study of blood T cell repertoires in COVID-19. Method: immunoSEQ multiplex PCR; TCRdb's copy keeps in-frame clones and lacks some. The data show about 260,000 clones, roughly 86% seen once. Sequencing used PBMCs or T cells enriched from blood (not recorded which). Source of these receptors: a woman aged 50 to 60 who had recovered from COVID-19. The CDR3 runs from the conserved cysteine through the conserved F or W. D genes are given only for firm matches. Size tells how often a clone was seen (once, few, many) or the class of an expanded clone, and some rows leave it out.

J gene,CDR3 length,V gene,D gene,clone size,CDR3 DNA,CDR3 protein
TRBJ2-7,12,TRBV4-3,-,-,TGCGCCAGCAGCCAAGATAACTACGAGCAGTACTTC,CASSQDNYEQYF
TRBJ2-1,12,TRBV29-1,TRBD1,-,TGCAGCGGGGGACAGACACCCAATGAGCAGTTCTTC,CSGGQTPNEQFF
TRBJ2-3,13,TRBV9,-,-,TGTGCCAGCAGCGTAAGCCCGACAGATACGCAGTATTTT,CASSVSPTDTQYF
TRBJ2-1,15,TRBV6-5,-,-,TGTGCCAGCAGTCCGGGACTTGGGGCCTACAATGAGCAGTTCTTC,CASSPGLGAYNEQFF
TRBJ2-1,15,TRBV27,TRBD2,-,TGTGCCAGCAGTTTAATGGCTAGCGGAAACAATGAGCAGTTCTTC,CASSLMASGNNEQFF
TRBJ2-7,13,TRBV6-2/TRBV6-3,-,-,TGTGCCAGCAGTTACCGACAGGACTACGAGCAGTACTTC,CASSYRQDYEQYF
TRBJ2-3,17,TRBV4-3,TRBD2,few,TGCGCCAGCAGCCAAGAGCGGCTTGATAGCGGGACAGATACGCAGTATTTT,CASSQERLDSGTDTQYF
TRBJ1-3,14,TRBV7-9,TRBD1,once,TGTGCCAGCAGCGCAGACAGGGAGCGAAACACCATATATTTT,CASSADRERNTIYF
TRBJ1-2,16,TRBV6-5,-,-,TGTGCCAGCAGTTACCGGGGGGGCCGTCGGGGCTATGGCTACACCTTC,CASSYRGGRRGYGYTF
TRBJ1-1,13,TRBV24-1,-,-,TGTGCCACCAGTGATTCGGTTTACACTGAAGCTTTCTTT,CATSDSVYTEAFF
TRBJ2-5,20,TRBV7-2,TRBD2,few,TGTGCCAGCAGCTTAGCCAGGGAGAGGAGGCTAGCGGATTTAAGGGAGACCCAGTACTTC,CASSLARERRLADLRETQYF
TRBJ2-2,16,TRBV27,-,-,TGTGCCAGCAGTTTGTCGGGGGTATCGAACACCGGGGAGCTGTTTTTT,CASSLSGVSNTGELFF
TRBJ2-7,16,TRBV21-1,-,-,TGTGCCAGCAGCACCCGCTCTGACGGGAGTTCCTACGAGCAGTACTTC,CASSTRSDGSSYEQYF
TRBJ1-2,12,TRBV28,-,-,TGTGCCAGCAGTTTTTCCGGCTATGGCTACACCTTC,CASSFSGYGYTF
TRBJ1-3,17,TRBV7-9,-,-,TGTGCCAGCAGCTTAAGAACCGGGACACAAACTGGAAACACCATATATTTT,CASSLRTGTQTGNTIYF
TRBJ1-5,14,TRBV7-2,-,few,TGTGCCAGCAGCTTGGGGGGATATGACCAGCCCCAGCATTTT,CASSLGGYDQPQHF
TRBJ2-7,15,TRBV19,-,-,TGTGCCAGTAGGAGTGGGGCGGCCAACGGCGGCGAGCAGTACTTC,CASRSGAANGGEQYF
TRBJ1-1,13,TRBV7-3,-,-,TGTGCCAGCAGCCGAACCGGGAACACTGAAGCTTTCTTT,CASSRTGNTEAFF
TRBJ1-6,16,TRBV4-1,TRBD1,-,TGCGCCAGCAGCCAAATTCCAGGGGGTGGGAATTCACCCCTCCACTTT,CASSQIPGGGNSPLHF
TRBJ2-7,16,TRBV19,TRBD2,-,TGTGCCAGTAGTATACAACCGGGACTAGCGGTCTACGAGCAGTACTTC,CASSIQPGLAVYEQYF
TRBJ1-2,13,TRBV12-3/TRBV12-4,TRBD1,-,TGTGCCAGCGGGACAGCGCGATTCTATGGCTACACCTTC,CASGTARFYGYTF
TRBJ2-7,15,TRBV5-1,-,-,TGCGCCAGCAGCTTGGTTCAGGCCAGGTCCTACGAGCAGTACTTC,CASSLVQARSYEQYF
TRBJ2-7,17,TRBV28,TRBD2,-,TGTGCCAGCAGTTTCAGGACTAGCGGGAGTCAGTCCTACGAGCAGTACTTC,CASSFRTSGSQSYEQYF
TRBJ2-7,15,TRBV9,-,-,TGTGCCAGCAGCGTTGCCGACAGTCCCACCTACGAGCAGTACTTC,CASSVADSPTYEQYF
TRBJ1-6,11,TRBV2,-,-,TGTGCCAGCAGTGAGAGGGAGTCGGCCCTGTTT,CASSERESALF
TRBJ2-1,15,TRBV19,TRBD2,-,TGTGCCAGCGACTTCGGCGGGGGTTCCTACAATGAGCAGTTCTTC,CASDFGGGSYNEQFF
TRBJ1-6,14,TRBV27,TRBD1,-,TGTGCCAGCAGACAGGGGCTTTTTAATTCACCCCTCCACTTT,CASRQGLFNSPLHF
TRBJ2-7,14,TRBV4-2,TRBD2,few,TGTGCCAGCAGCCAAGGGGAGGGAACCTACGAGCAGTACTTC,CASSQGEGTYEQYF
TRBJ1-5,13,TRBV30,-,-,TGTGCCTGGAGTGACCACTTAGCACAGCCCCAGCATTTT,CAWSDHLAQPQHF
TRBJ2-5,15,TRBV19,TRBD2,-,TGTGCCAGCGGGCGCTCTAGCGGGAAGAAGGAGACCCAGTACTTC,CASGRSSGKKETQYF
TRBJ2-1,16,TRBV14,TRBD2,-,TGTGCCAGCAGTTTCTTAGCGGGGGCCAGCTACAATGAGCAGTTCTTC,CASSFLAGASYNEQFF
TRBJ2-1,19,TRBV6-2/TRBV6-3,TRBD2,few,TGTGCCAGCAGTTACTCGGGACTAGCGGGAGGGAGCTCCTACAATGAGCAGTTCTTC,CASSYSGLAGGSSYNEQFF
TRBJ2-2,13,TRBV5-1,-,-,TGCGCCACCAGGCAGGGATCACCCGGGGAGCTGTTTTTT,CATRQGSPGELFF
TRBJ1-1,13,TRBV7-2,-,-,TGTGCCAGCACCTTAACGGGGGGGGAGGAAGCTTTCTTT,CASTLTGGEEAFF
TRBJ2-1,15,TRBV9,TRBD2,-,TGTGCCAGCAGCGTAGATGGCGGGAGGCCCGGGGAGCAGTTCTTC,CASSVDGGRPGEQFF
TRBJ1-2,15,TRBV7-9,TRBD1,-,TGTGCCAGCAGCCCGCAGGGACAGGGATCGAGCGGCTACACCTTC,CASSPQGQGSSGYTF
TRBJ1-2,12,TRBV5-6,-,-,TGTGCCAGCAGCTTGGATATTCGTGGCTACACCTTC,CASSLDIRGYTF
TRBJ1-4,15,TRBV15,-,-,TGTGCCACCAGCAGAGGACAGGTGGGAAATGAAAAACTGTTTTTT,CATSRGQVGNEKLFF